Each of the 8 T cell receptor beta chains below was sequenced from the same sample in a study of Ad26.COV2.S vaccination and SARS-CoV-2 variants. Treatment given: roughly 20 received Ad26.COV2.S at low or high dose, single or two shots; 5 received placebo; per-sample allocation not given. Collection of samples fell on day 63 after the first vaccine or placebo injection. TCRdb's table, derived via immunoSEQ multiplex PCR, lists solely in-frame clones and lacks some. The sample lists about 390,000 clones, around nine tenths occurring once. The sample was peripheral blood, taken in a trial of Ad26.COV2.S vaccine versus placebo. The receptors stem from a person between 18 and 60 years old who received the Ad26.COV2.S COVID-19 vaccine or a placebo.

In its sample, this clone was seen a few times. This chain connects TRBV2 to TRBJ1-2; tentatively, D is TRBD1 (6 bases). The V and J ends lost 6 bases and 1 base respectively, with 18 bases between them. CDR1 is SNHLY and CDR2 is FYNNEI in the germline V gene. This CDR3 region has 16 residues. The CDR3 spells CASSQTTGGHNYGYTF. The DNA of the CDR3 is TGTGCCAGCAGCCAAACCACGGGGGGCCATAACTATGGCTACACCTTC.

The sample holds a few counts of this clone. A junction boundary mismatches the germline segment, possibly from a read error. V and J are TRBV4-2 and TRBJ1-6, with 7 bases identical to TRBD1. CDR3 length: 13 amino acids. Germline V lookup: CDR1 LGHNA, CDR2 YNFKEQ. DNA of the CDR3: TGTGCCAGCAGCCAAGATCGAGAGGGGGCATTAGGATTT. It codes for CASSQDREGALGF.

This clone was seen a single time. V gene TRBV5-1 combines with J gene TRBJ2-1; TRBD1 matches at 9 bases. The ends lost 4 bases at V and 7 bases at J; junction bases unmatched: 15. Germline lookup yields CDR1 SGHRS and CDR2 YFSETQ. The CDR3 has 17 amino acids. The CDR3 region has the DNA TGCGCCAGCAGCCTTCAACCTGGACAGGGGCTTAATAATGAGCAGTTCTTC. Its translation is CASSLQPGQGLNNEQFF.

The V call is TRBV19, the J call TRBJ2-1; D uncertain. Looked up from germline, CDR1 is LNHDA and CDR2 is SQIVND (reference sequence). V lost 9 bases to trimming and J lost 6 bases, with 18 bases between them. The CDR3 is made up of 14 amino acids. The CDR3 is CASALLFPFNEQFF. DNA for the CDR3: TGTGCCAGCGCCCTACTGTTCCCCTTCAATGAGCAGTTCTTC.

The sample holds a few counts of this clone. As DNA, the CDR3 is TGTGCCAGCAGTTACTCGCAGATCACTGAAGCTTTCTTT. This codes for CASSYSQITEAFF. The J gene is TRBJ1-1, the V gene TRBV6-5; no clear D. CDR1 MNHEY and CDR2 SVGAGI come from the germline V gene. Trimming took 0 bases from V and 4 from J, leaving 6 bases between them. The CDR3 is made up of 13 amino acids.

This clone was recorded a few times. The rearrangement joins TRBV10-1 to TRBJ2-7; 9 bases map to TRBD1. V lost 6 bases, J lost 6 bases, and 12 bases stayed unmatched. The CDR3 contains 15 residues. Germline lookup yields CDR1 WNHNN and CDR2 SYGVQD (reference sequence). The chain's CDR3 is CASSQTGQGWSEQYF. As DNA, the CDR3 is TGCGCCAGCAGCCAAACAGGACAGGGGTGGAGCGAGCAGTACTTC.

This chain links TRBV11-2 with TRBJ2-5; D is unresolved. This CDR3 contains 13 residues. The V end lost 0 bases, the J end lost 2 bases, and 4 bases lay between the germline ends. CDR1 and CDR2 (germline): SGHAT, FQNNGV. The CDR3 region is CASSLEIQETQYF. CDR3 DNA sequence: TGTGCCAGCAGCTTAGAGATTCAAGAGACCCAGTACTTC. Combining the CDR3 with reference TRBV11-2 and TRBJ2-5 gives the whole variable domain EAGVAQSPRYKIIEKRQSVAFWCNPISGHATLYWYQQILGQGPKLLIQFQNNGVVDDSQLPKDRFSAERLKGVDSTLKIQPAKLEDSAVYLCASSLEIQETQYFGPGTRLLVL.

This clone was seen just once. The CDR3: CAWSIWGNYGYTF. CDR3 sequence (DNA): TGTGCCTGGAGTATTTGGGGTAACTATGGCTACACCTTC. The rearrangement joins TRBV30 to TRBJ1-2; D gene ambiguous. The CDR3 consists of 13 residues. CDR1 is GTSNPN, CDR2 SVGIG, per germline (reference sequence). The V gene lost 2 bases and the J gene lost 1 base, with 8 bases spanning the gap.